The 16 T cell receptor beta chains reported below all come from one sample, sequenced in a study of T cells in Graves' hyperthyroidism and ophthalmopathy. TCR beta CDR3 regions were amplified from RNA. The HTBI primer set was used in a first-round RT-PCR of the TCR CDR3. In TCRdb, the multiplex PCR reads were re-called with MiXCR into one record per CDR3 protein. The table has approximately 610,000 distinct CDR3 sequences, 14% to 15% seen once; the top ten hold roughly 4.5%. Material: blood. The receptors shown here come from a woman aged 40 to 49 with Graves' ophthalmopathy.

The J gene is TRBJ1-6, the V gene TRBV2, with D perhaps matching TRBD1 (6 bases). Germline V CDR1 and CDR2: SNHLY, FYNNEI. V was clipped by 3 bases and J by 8 bases, with 11 bases between them. This CDR3 is 14 amino acids long. The CDR3 DNA reads TGTGCCAGCAGTGAGATACACAGGGATTCACCCCTCCACTTT. It translates to CASSEIHRDSPLHF. Complete variable domain (other parts from reference TRBV2 and TRBJ1-6): EPEVTQTPSHQVTQMGQEVILRCVPISNHLYFYWYRQILGQKVEFLVSFYNNEISEKSEIFDDQFSVERPDGSNFTLKIRSTKLEDSAMYFCASSEIHRDSPLHFGNGTRLTVT.

This clonotype showed up many times. This chain connects TRBV19 to TRBJ1-6, with TRBD1 matching over 9 bases. Germline-derived CDR1 and CDR2 are LNHDA and SQIVND (reference sequence). V lost 8 bases, J lost 7 bases, and 3 bases stayed unmatched. The CDR3 is made up of 13 amino acids. The chain's CDR3 is CASYRGRNSPLHF. CDR3 sequence (DNA): TGTGCCAGTTACAGGGGGCGGAATTCACCCCTCCACTTT.

This clonotype was seen many times. V gene TRBV28 combines with J gene TRBJ2-4; D call uncertain. Looked up from germline, CDR1 is MDHEN and CDR2 is SYDVKM. V gave up 4 bases and J gave up 5 bases, with 6 bases separating them. The CDR3 is made up of 12 amino acids. The CDR3, as DNA: TGTGCCAGCAGTTCGAACGAAAACATTCAGTACTTC. It translates to CASSSNENIQYF.

The chain uses TRBV6-1 and TRBJ2-7, with D possibly being TRBD1 (6 bases). The CDR3 length is 15 residues. The V and J ends lost 0 bases and 3 bases respectively, with 12 bases between them. The V gene's germline CDR1 is MNHNS and CDR2 SASEGT. Here the CDR3 reads CASSEALGRGYEQYF. In DNA form, the CDR3 reads TGTGCCAGCAGTGAAGCGTTAGGCAGGGGCTACGAGCAGTACTTC.

This clonotype was seen at least ten times. The chain joins TRBV24-1 to TRBJ1-1, with no clear D. The length of the CDR3 is 11 residues. The ends were cut back, 2 bases at V and 8 bases at J, with 5 bases in the middle. CDR1 and CDR2 from the germline V gene are KGHDR and SFDVKD. Written as DNA, the CDR3 is TGTGCCACCAGTGATTCGGGGGAAGCTTTCTTT. This codes for CATSDSGEAFF.

The chain couples TRBV28 to TRBJ1-1; tentatively, D is TRBD1 (5 bases). Germline CDR1 reads MDHEN; CDR2 reads SYDVKM. The CDR3 covers 16 residues. Trimming took 6 bases from V and 0 from J, leaving 17 bases between them. CDR3 in DNA: TGTGCCAGCAGCCAACATGGGACGGCTCTGAACACTGAAGCTTTCTTT. This encodes CASSQHGTALNTEAFF.

This clonotype was found many times. V usage is TRBV6-5 and J usage is TRBJ1-5, with D perhaps matching TRBD1 (6 bases). The CDR3 contains 14 residues. V lost 2 bases to trimming and J lost 5 bases, with 10 bases between them. In germline, CDR1 is MNHEY, CDR2 SVGAGI. CDR3 bases: TGTGCCAGCAGTTACGGTTCAGGGGATCAGCCCCAGCATTTT. It specifies CASSYGSGDQPQHF.

This clonotype was detected ten times or more. The chain couples TRBV29-1 to TRBJ2-7; TRBD2 matches at 10 bases. From germline, CDR1 is SQVTM and CDR2 ANQGSEA. V lost 7 bases to trimming and J lost 3 bases; unmatched junction nucleotides: 6. The CDR3 consists of 13 residues. The CDR3 DNA is TGCAGCGCAACTAGCGGGACTTACTACGAGCAGTACTTC. Protein product: CSATSGTYYEQYF.

This clonotype appeared many times. V usage is TRBV7-9 and J usage is TRBJ1-2, with a weak D call TRBD1 (5 bases). This CDR3 is 15 amino acids long. Between the trimmed V and J ends, which lost 1 base and 8 bases, there was a span of 17 bases. Germline lookup yields CDR1 SEHNR and CDR2 FQNEAQ (reference sequence). The CDR3 reads CASSLVETGYGGYTF. The CDR3 region has the DNA TGTGCCAGCAGCTTAGTGGAAACAGGTTATGGGGGCTACACCTTC.

This clonotype was counted only a few times. The chain joins TRBV30 to TRBJ2-1; 7 bases agree with TRBD1. There are 13 residues in the CDR3. Trimming at V came to 3 bases and at J to 5 bases, leaving 4 bases not matched to a gene. Germline V gives CDR1 GTSNPN, CDR2 SVGIG (reference sequence). CDR3 nucleotide sequence: TGTGCCTGGAGCAGGGGGATGCACAATGAGCAGTTCTTC. Encoded protein: CAWSRGMHNEQFF.

This clonotype was observed many times. The CDR3: CASWGPMGGYTF. CDR3 sequence (DNA): TGTGCCAGTTGGGGCCCGATGGGTGGCTACACCTTC. The chain carries TRBV19 and TRBJ1-2; maybe TRBD1 (5 bases). Germline CDR1 is LNHDA and CDR2 is SQIVND (reference sequence). Trimming stripped 8 bases from V and 7 bases from J, with 14 bases between. The CDR3 runs 12 residues.

On this clonotype: A much larger clone sits a single nucleotide away, making a read error possible. The chain couples TRBV2 to TRBJ1-2; unclear D gene. Deletions cut 1 base from V and 8 bases from J, with 8 bases between. Germline CDR1 reads SNHLY; CDR2 reads FYNNEI. The CDR3 runs 12 residues. The DNA of the CDR3 is TGTGCCAGCAGTGAAGTGGTCTTGGGCTACACCTTC. It encodes CASSEVVLGYTF.

Ten or more counts support this clonotype. The chain has TRBV19 and TRBJ1-2; 7 bases line up with TRBD1. J lost 5 bases, V lost 6 bases, and 12 bases had no gene match. The CDR3 extends over 15 amino acids. Germline V gene sequence: CDR1 LNHDA, CDR2 SQIVND (reference sequence). This CDR3 is CASSRGAGTEYGYTF. The CDR3 DNA reads TGTGCCAGTAGCCGAGGGGCCGGGACAGAGTATGGCTACACCTTC.

This clonotype occurred a few times. The CDR3 is CASTLTPAGELFF. As DNA, the CDR3 is TGTGCCAGCACCCTTACACCGGCCGGGGAGCTGTTTTTT. V usage is TRBV2 and J usage is TRBJ2-2; D uncertain. The CDR3 has 13 residues. Germline V CDR1 and CDR2: SNHLY, FYNNEI. V lost 7 bases, J lost 6 bases, and 12 bases lay in between.

This clonotype was counted at least ten times. The chain links TRBV10-3 to TRBJ2-5; D uncertain. Germline CDR1 and CDR2: ENHRY and SYGVKD. The length of the CDR3 is 16 residues. The V gene lost 5 bases and the J gene lost 4 bases, with 20 bases spanning the gap. CDR3 sequence reads: CAISRTDQGLRETQYF. CDR3 coding DNA: TGTGCCATCAGTAGGACCGACCAAGGTCTGCGAGAGACCCAGTACTTC.

The chain employs TRBV4-3 and TRBJ2-7, with TRBD1 identical over 11 bases. The trim removed 5 bases at V and 4 bases at J, leaving 7 bases unmatched. Germline V gene data show CDR1 as LGHNA and CDR2 as YSLEER. The CDR3 runs 15 residues. CDR3 DNA sequence: TGCGCCAGCAGCATGCCGGGACAGGGGGTTTACGAGCAGTACTTC. Translating it yields CASSMPGQGVYEQYF.